The T cell receptor beta chain under discussion was sequenced for a study of cytomegalovirus exposure and HLA in healthy donors. At the level of the study: Out of 350 to 400 genotyped donors, roughly 78% belonged to the Caucasian-associated ancestry cluster. Study-wide results and limits: Several of the most significant clusters appeared, in a later analysis, to be linked to common viral pathogens. Earlier results showed most TCR beta V segments being productive about 90% or about 30% of the time. The availability of immune exposure information extended only to CMV serostatus.

The count of this clone is one. Its antigen is still unknown. With 5 bases removed from V and 3 bases from J, the gap between germline ends came to 17 bases. The germline V gene has CDR1 SEHNR and CDR2 FQNEAQ (reference sequence). CDR3 length: 15 amino acids. The PCR used 60 Vbeta and 13 Jbeta primers. Profiling relied on immunoSEQ multiplex PCR, and the TCRdb table lists in-frame clones only, not all of them. The table has more than 95,000 clones, around 82% seen once; the top ten hold 1.2%. The receptor was isolated from a female donor in good health and CMV-seronegative. The sequencing sample was made of PBMCs. The chain combines TRBV7-9 with TRBJ2-7; a weak D match, TRBD2 (6 bases). The CDR3 DNA reads as TGTGCCAGCAGCGAAGGCGGGGAGCACTACTACGAGCAGTACTTC. This gives the protein CASSEGGEHYYEQYF. Full variable domain (remainder filled in from reference TRBV7-9 and TRBJ2-7): DTGVSQNPRHKITKRGQNVTFRCDPISEHNRLYWYRQTLGQGPEFLTYFQNEAQLEKSRLLSDRFSAERPKGSFSTLEIQRTEQGDSAMYLCASSEGGEHYYEQYFGPGTRLTVT.